This T cell receptor (beta chain) was captured in a study of blood T cells in healthy people across ages (dated by TCRdb to 2013 to 2016). The study in broad terms: In model experiments, roughly one uniquely barcoded TCR beta cDNA molecule per two T cells was captured by template switching. Age-related changes in TCR beta repertoire diversity were measured in the study by deep sequencing normalized with unique cDNA molecular identifiers. Four age groups were formed from the donors: young (average 16 years), middle-aged (just under 40), aged (roughly 59) and long-lived (more than 75). To avoid experimental bias, donors of different ages were spread randomly across the sequencing lanes. The study analyzed two additional independent replicas of 1 million unique cDNA reads from the same blood draw for two donors, one aged 18 to 30 and one aged 80 or older. Points the paper makes about the study in general: Estimates of total diversity based on one million sequenced T cells were regarded as lower bounds and as underestimates. Bulk unsorted PBMC profiling prevented conclusive comparison of naive and antigen-experienced compartments. As age increased, observed TCR beta diversity per million T cells dropped in a roughly linear way, and a significant reduction was already evident by age roughly 36. Because donor CMV infection status was unknown, age-related changes in expanded clonotypes were potentially confounded. Compared with the aged group, the long-lived group had more naive CD4+ T cells, fewer expanded clones and increased TCR diversity, suggesting age selection. A strong correlation was found between observed TCR beta diversity and the percentage of naive T cells measured by flow cytometry.

Counted from cysteine to phenylalanine, this CDR3 has 12 amino acids. CDR3 DNA is the only sequence kept; it has 36 bases, read in frame from the first base. V has 5 bases trimmed and J has 1 base trimmed; junction bases matching no gene number 1. The germline V gene (reference sequence) sets CDR1 to GTSNPN and CDR2 to SVGIG. This clonotype was found a few times. The specificity of this receptor is unknown. No base quality information exists; no much larger clone differs at one position. Donors were under 40 systemically healthy Caucasian individuals from Russia aged roughly 6 to 90 years. Each donor gave approximately 9.3 milliliters of peripheral blood, collected into EDTA-treated Vacutainer tubes. Ficoll-Paque density-gradient centrifugation was used to isolate PBMCs, with at least 7 million per sample. Total RNA was extracted from PBMCs with Trizol reagent, with at least 5.5 micrograms obtained per sample. The percentages of naive CD45RAhigh/CD27high T cells were determined by flow cytometry on a PBMC aliquot from every donor.

Libraries came from 5' RACE. Sequencer: Illumina HiSeq 2500. A second PCR of roughly 7 to 12 cycles was performed with a sample-barcoded 5' primer and a J-beta primer mix. A template-switch 5' adaptor carrying 12 random nucleotides introduced a unique molecular identifier onto each TCR beta cDNA molecule. Each sample yielded at least 2.5 million CDR3-containing paired-end reads. The Mint cDNA synthesis kit, primed by a TRBC-specific oligonucleotide, was used to synthesize first-strand cDNA from all RNA. Following uracil-DNA glycosylase treatment, all cDNA underwent a first 18-cycle PCR with the universal primers M1SS and BC2_uni_R. The published analysis was carried out like this. Normalization of each sample was performed by random selection of 1 million high-quality reads, each carrying a distinct molecular identifier. Reads with shared molecular identifiers were discarded instead of being binned into consensus sequences. MiTCR, set to a Q25 quality threshold and the strictest error-elimination algorithm, was used for CDR3 identification, clonotype clustering and error correction. Lower-bound total TCR beta diversity was estimated with a nonparametric unseen species model using Euler transformation. The raw public reads went through TCRdb reprocessing: fastp at Q25, MiXCR clone calling, in-frame beta chains kept. CDR3 protein sequences are deduplicated, and each keeps its most common genes and DNA. What appears here as the V and J calls and clone size reflects TCRdb's work, not the paper's. The sample yields over 300,000 distinct CDR3 sequences; approximately 47% were counted once. Clones ranked in the top ten supply 45% to 55% of the sample.

The specimen was blood. The chain employs TRBV30 and TRBJ1-2; 7 nucleotides in the junction match TRBD1. This clonotype originated in a man in his sixties in good health. CDR3 protein: CAWGDSNYGYTF. DNA sequence: TGTGCCTGGGGGGACAGTAACTATGGCTACACCTTC.